The sequence of this T cell receptor beta chain was determined in a study of blood T cell repertoires in COVID-19. Germline V lookup: CDR1 MGHRA, CDR2 YSYEKL. Germline trimming cut 3 bases from V and 0 bases from J; bases unmatched to any gene: 1. The CDR3 consists of 15 residues. Only one count was recorded for this clone. In the authors' methods: Estimates of nucleated cell counts were drawn from the amplification of reference gene primers. The repertoire was sequenced with immunoSEQ multiplex PCR; TCRdb's copy has only in-frame clones and lacks some. The D gene and trimming were derived from the DNA, and the V and J assignments and clone size from that table. Seen here are about 280,000 clones, around 90% observed once, and the top ten hold about 2.2%.

Sequenced input: peripheral blood. V gene TRBV4-1 combines with J gene TRBJ2-5, with 10 positions matching TRBD1. The source of this sequence is a woman aged 45-65 years who had recovered from COVID-19. The CDR3 DNA sequence: TGCGCCAGCAGCCAGACAGGGGGCCACCAAGAGACCCAGTACTTC. It translates to CASSQTGGHQETQYF.